Sequencing of this T cell receptor beta chain was carried out in a study of T cell changes during pregnancy in multiple sclerosis. Profiling relied on immunoSEQ multiplex PCR, and the TCRdb table lists in-frame clones only, not all of them. The repertoire holds approximately 68,000 clones, with approximately 89% as singletons. The length of the CDR3 is 15 residues. Per the germline V gene, CDR1 is SEHNR and CDR2 is FQNEAQ (reference sequence). J lost 1 base, V lost 5 bases, and 7 bases had no gene match. The receptor's source is a female donor with multiple sclerosis, enrolled in a pregnancy study. The sequenced sample was peripheral blood, obtained in the second trimester of pregnancy. The rearrangement joins TRBV7-9 to TRBJ2-5; 7 nucleotides align to TRBD1. CDR3: CASSGPWTGQETQYF. CDR3 bases: TGTGCCAGCAGCGGCCCCTGGACAGGCCAAGAGACCCAGTACTTC.